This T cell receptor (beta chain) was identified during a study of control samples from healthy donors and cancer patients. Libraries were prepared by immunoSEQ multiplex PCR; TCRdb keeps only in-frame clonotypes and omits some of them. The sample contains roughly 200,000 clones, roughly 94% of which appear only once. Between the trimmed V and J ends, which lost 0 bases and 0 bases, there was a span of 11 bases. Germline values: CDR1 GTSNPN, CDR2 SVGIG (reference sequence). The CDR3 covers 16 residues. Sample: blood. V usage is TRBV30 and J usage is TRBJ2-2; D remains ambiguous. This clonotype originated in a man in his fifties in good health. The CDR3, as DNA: TGTGCCTGGAGTGTGATCGACAATTCGAACACCGGGGAGCTGTTTTTT. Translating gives CAWSVIDNSNTGELFF. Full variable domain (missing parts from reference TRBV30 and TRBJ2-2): SQTIHQWPATLVQPVGSPLSLECTVEGTSNPNLYWYRQAAGRGLQLLFYSVGIGQISSEVPQNLSASRPQDRQFILSSKKLLLSDSGFYLCAWSVIDNSNTGELFFGEGSRLTVL.